This is a list of T cell receptor beta chains from one sample in a study of cytomegalovirus exposure and HLA in healthy donors. The repertoire was sequenced with immunoSEQ multiplex PCR; TCRdb's copy has only in-frame clones and lacks some. The sample table sets out roughly 76,000 clones. Sequencing input: PBMCs. The receptors come from a female donor in good health and CMV-seropositive. Each CDR3 is given with its conserved first and last residue. The D gene is left open where the match is weak.

V	J	D	DNA	CDR3
TRBV6-5	TRBJ1-2	TRBD1	TGTGCCAGCAGTAGTGGGGGACAGTACACCTTC	CASSSGGQYTF
TRBV11-2	TRBJ2-1	TRBD1	TGTGCCAGCAGCTCACCGGACAGGGTCTTAGCGGCTGAGCAGTTCTTC	CASSSPDRVLAAEQFF
TRBV19	TRBJ1-2	.	TGTGCCAGTAGTACCCTGGTCAGGGGAAACTATGGCTACACCTTC	CASSTLVRGNYGYTF
TRBV4-1	TRBJ2-1	TRBD1	TGCGCCAGCAGCCAATTTTTAACAGGGGGCATATACAATGAGCAGTTCTTC	CASSQFLTGGIYNEQFF
TRBV7-2	TRBJ1-2	TRBD1	TGTGCCAGCAGCTTAATGGGACAGGTCTATGGCTACACCTTC	CASSLMGQVYGYTF
TRBV28	TRBJ2-4	.	TGTGCCAGCAGTTTACTACAGGGAGGGGACATTCAGTACTTC	CASSLLQGGDIQYF
TRBV4-1	TRBJ1-2	TRBD1	TGCGCCAGCAGCCAAGAACAGGGGAACTATGGCTACACCTTC	CASSQEQGNYGYTF
TRBV6-6	TRBJ1-2	.	TGTGCCAGCAGTTTCAACAGGGAGGGCTATGGCTACACCTTC	CASSFNREGYGYTF
TRBV5-1	TRBJ2-2	TRBD1	TGCGCCAGCAGCTTCGGGACAGGGGGTATCAACACCGGGGAGCTGTTTTTT	CASSFGTGGINTGELFF
TRBV5-8	TRBJ2-1	TRBD1	TGTGCCAGCAGCGCCGGGACAGTTACCGACAATGAGCAGTTCTTC	CASSAGTVTDNEQFF
TRBV27	TRBJ1-1	.	TGTGCCAGCAGTTTTCGGACTTCCTTCGACGAAGCTTTCTTT	CASSFRTSFDEAFF
TRBV19	TRBJ2-3	.	TGTGCCAGTCAGGACTTTAGCGGTGCCACAGATACGCAGTATTTT	CASQDFSGATDTQYF
TRBV19	TRBJ2-7	TRBD1	TGTGCCTCCGCCCGGGACAGGGGCTACGAGCAGTACTTC	CASARDRGYEQYF
TRBV5-1	TRBJ1-1	TRBD1	TGCGCCAGCAGCTTAACAGGGGGGCTAGGCATGAACACTGAAGCTTTCTTT	CASSLTGGLGMNTEAFF
TRBV2	TRBJ1-2	.	TGTGCCAGCAGTGATACCCAGGGCCGAGGCTACACCTTC	CASSDTQGRGYTF
TRBV6-5	TRBJ2-2	TRBD1	TGTGCCAGCAGTTACGGGGACAGGGGCACCGGGGAGCTGTTTTTT	CASSYGDRGTGELFF
TRBV5-1	TRBJ2-1	.	TGCGCCAGCAGCTCCGGGTCCGCCGATGAGCAGTTCTTC	CASSSGSADEQFF
TRBV6-1	TRBJ1-3	TRBD1	TGTGCCAGCAGTGCATCAACAGGGGGCTTGGATCGCGGAAACACCATATATTTT	CASSASTGGLDRGNTIYF
TRBV6-1	TRBJ2-2	TRBD1	TGTGCCAGCAGTGCCCAAGGGACAGCTAATACCGGGGAGCTGTTTTTT	CASSAQGTANTGELFF
TRBV7-9	TRBJ1-1	TRBD1	TGTGCCAGCAGTCCAACAGGGGGCAGAATGAGGACTGAAGCTTTCTTT	CASSPTGGRMRTEAFF
TRBV7-9	TRBJ1-2	.	TGTGCCAGCAGCTTACTTCCCCAGGCTGCAGGCTATGGCTACACCTTC	CASSLLPQAAGYGYTF
TRBV5-1	TRBJ1-1	.	TGCGCCAGCAGCTTGGCCGCAGGGCTGAACACTGAAGCTTTCTTT	CASSLAAGLNTEAFF
TRBV5-1	TRBJ1-1	.	TGCGCCGGCAAGGCAGGTGTAGACACTGAAGCTTTCTTT	CAGKAGVDTEAFF
TRBV1	TRBJ2-5	.	TGCACCAGCAGTCGAACCACTAGCGGGGGGCCCCAAGAGACCCAGTACTTC	CTSSRTTSGGPQETQYF